Following are 6 T cell receptor beta chains from one sample sequenced in a study of Ad26.COV2.S vaccination and SARS-CoV-2 variants. Treatment here: roughly 18 received Ad26.COV2.S at low or high dose, single or two shots; about 5 received placebo; per-sample allocation not given. The investigators took samples on day 63 after the first vaccine or placebo injection. TCRdb's copy holds only in-frame clones and misses some; the assay was immunoSEQ multiplex PCR. Altogether fewer than 500,000 clones are present, over 75% being singletons, with the ten largest covering 9% to 15%. The specimen comprised peripheral blood, sampled in a trial of Ad26.COV2.S vaccine versus placebo. These receptors all come from a person aged 18-65 years who received the Ad26.COV2.S COVID-19 vaccine or a placebo.

The chain uses TRBV11-2 and TRBJ2-7; no definite D call. CDR3 length: 14 residues. Trimming removed 4 bases at V and 3 bases at J, with 13 bases between. CDR1 is SGHAT and CDR2 is FQNNGV in the germline V gene. The chain's CDR3 is CASSSPGWDYEQYF. DNA of the CDR3: TGTGCCAGCAGCTCTCCAGGTTGGGACTACGAGCAGTACTTC.

The rearrangement uses TRBV13 and TRBJ2-1; D is undetermined. The CDR3 has 15 residues. Germline values: CDR1 PRHDT, CDR2 FYEKMQ (reference sequence). Deletions cut 1 base from V and 3 bases from J, with 10 bases between. This CDR3 reads CASSLDQQIYNEQFF. The CDR3 nucleotides read TGTGCCAGCAGCTTAGATCAACAAATCTACAATGAGCAGTTCTTC.

The chain recombines TRBV18 with TRBJ2-7; 9 bases are a match to TRBD1. The CDR3 consists of 17 residues. Unmatched junction bases numbered 12, after V lost 2 bases and J lost 4 bases. Germline assignment: CDR1 KGHSH and CDR2 LQKENI. CDR3 sequence: CASSPSQGAVMGYEQYF. The CDR3 coding sequence is TGTGCCAGCTCACCATCACAGGGGGCGGTTATGGGGTACGAGCAGTACTTC.

J is TRBJ1-1 and V is TRBV30; no clear D gene. CDR1 and CDR2 (germline): GTSNPN, SVGIG (reference sequence). The CDR3 runs to 11 residues. Trimming pared 0 bases from V and 6 bases from J, leaving 5 bases between. CDR3 loop: CAWSVGPEAFF. In DNA, the CDR3 is TGTGCCTGGAGTGTGGGTCCTGAAGCTTTCTTT.

The genes are TRBV30 and TRBJ2-2; D gene uncertain. V lost 0 bases to trimming and J lost 0 bases, with 11 bases between them. There are 16 residues in the CDR3. Germline V lookup: CDR1 GTSNPN, CDR2 SVGIG (reference sequence). CDR3 residues: CAWSVLGAPNTGELFF. In DNA, the CDR3 is TGTGCCTGGAGTGTACTCGGCGCTCCGAACACCGGGGAGCTGTTTTTT.

V and J are TRBV7-2 and TRBJ1-2; D is ambiguous. The V and J ends lost 5 bases and 7 bases respectively, with 20 bases between them. The CDR3 has 15 residues. The V gene's germline CDR1 is SGHTA and CDR2 FQGNSA. CDR3 sequence: CASSESFGGIGGYTF. The CDR3 DNA is TGTGCCAGCAGCGAAAGCTTCGGTGGTATTGGTGGCTACACCTTC.